The next 2 T cell receptor beta chains were all read from a single sample in a study of blood T cell repertoires in COVID-19. Profiled with immunoSEQ multiplex PCR; TCRdb holds only in-frame clones, not every one. The sample lists some 89,000 clones; approximately 81% were seen once. The sample consisted of peripheral blood. All receptors come from a man aged 60 to 75 with acute or convalescent COVID-19.

The chain links TRBV18 to TRBJ2-1; possibly TRBD1 for D (5 bases). CDR1 and CDR2 (germline): KGHSH, LQKENI. Trimming took off 3 bases at V and 4 bases at J, with 19 bases between the two ends. This CDR3 is built from 17 residues. CDR3 sequence reads: CASSPTVPIREYNEQFF. The CDR3 DNA is TGTGCCAGCTCACCGACAGTTCCCATACGCGAGTACAATGAGCAGTTCTTC.

The V and J genes are TRBV30 and TRBJ2-7; 10 bases match TRBD2. Per germline, CDR1 GTSNPN and CDR2 SVGIG (reference sequence). The V and J ends lost 2 bases and 8 bases, in that order; junction bases with no gene match: 12. CDR3 length equals 15 residues. The CDR3 here is CAWSTIIAGGHQQYF. The CDR3, as DNA: TGTGCCTGGAGTACCATTATAGCGGGGGGCCACCAGCAGTACTTC.